The source of this T cell receptor (beta chain) is a study of blood T cell repertoires in COVID-19. Study in general: Whether acute or convalescent, the COVID-19 samples came from the United States, Italy and Spain. PBMCs, B-cell-depleted T cells, or T cells were the source of the cDNA or gDNA that made up the material.

Authors' data handling: The authors estimated nucleated cell counts from reference gene primer amplification. TCRdb's table, derived via immunoSEQ multiplex PCR, lists solely in-frame clones and lacks some. From that table come the V and J calls and clone size; the DNA was used to work out D and trimming. This sample has 30,000 to 45,000 clones, with more than 80% found just once. Germline CDR1 reads KGHDR; CDR2 reads SFDVKD. This CDR3 has 12 amino acids. V shed 4 bases and J shed 6 bases, with 8 bases lying between them. The sequencing sample was made of peripheral blood. The TCR originated in a human donor in a cohort sampled during active or convalescent COVID-19. The donor label of this sample is uncertain. The rearrangement joins TRBV24-1 to TRBJ1-2; maybe TRBD1 (5 bases). The CDR3 reads CATSEPGNGYTF. The DNA for the CDR3 is TGTGCCACCAGTGAACCAGGGAATGGCTACACCTTC.